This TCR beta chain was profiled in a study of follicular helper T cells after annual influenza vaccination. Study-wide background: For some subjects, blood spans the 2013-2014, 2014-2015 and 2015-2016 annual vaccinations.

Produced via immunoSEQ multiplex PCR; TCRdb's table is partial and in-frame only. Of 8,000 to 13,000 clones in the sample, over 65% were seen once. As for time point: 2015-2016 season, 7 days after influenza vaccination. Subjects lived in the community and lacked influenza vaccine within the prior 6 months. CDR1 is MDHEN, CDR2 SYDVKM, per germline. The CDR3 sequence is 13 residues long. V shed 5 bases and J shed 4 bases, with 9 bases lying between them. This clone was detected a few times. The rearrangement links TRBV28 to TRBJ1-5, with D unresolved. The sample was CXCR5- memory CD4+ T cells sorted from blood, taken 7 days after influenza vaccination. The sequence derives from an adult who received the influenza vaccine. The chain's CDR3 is CASSAPLNQPQHF. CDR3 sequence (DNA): TGTGCCAGCAGTGCGCCATTGAATCAGCCCCAGCATTTT.